Here is one TCR beta chain with its context. The antigen this receptor binds is unknown. Nothing much larger sits one base from this clone, and base qualities are not available. The data derive from a study of blood T cell repertoires in COVID-19 (dated by TCRdb to 2018 to 2020). Background on the whole study: Samples covering the acute and convalescent phases of COVID-19 were provided by collaborators in the United States, Italy and Spain. The prospective study material was composed of cDNA or gDNA derived from T cells, B-cell-depleted T cells, or PBMCs. Deeply sampled blood TCRbeta repertoires from subjects exposed to, actively infected with, or recovered from COVID-19 were included in the dataset. The repertoires were made available in a free public database intended to serve as a resource for research on the immune response to SARS-CoV-2. The samples were drawn from the first 160 participants of the ongoing ImmuneRACE study and from some 1,300 subjects provided by 6 global collaborators. A de-identified subject ID, COVID-19 status, age in years and sex were almost always included in the sample metadata. Where available, HLA class I and class II types were taken from metadata supplied by the sample provider and were not determined by assay-based typing. The study at large found these results: How much clinical and demographic metadata was included differed by source and by participant, and the metadata was provided uncurated.

Collaborating institutions collected whole blood in K2EDTA tubes following their own protocols. For TCRbeta analysis, collaborators shipped samples as frozen whole blood, isolated PBMCs, or DNA extracted from either of those sample types. The immunoSEQ Assay, a bias-controlled multiplex PCR, was used to amplify TCRbeta CDR3 regions from genomic DNA. The paper's processing steps were these. Nucleated cell counts per sample were estimated from amplification of reference gene primers within the assay. To quantify the absolute abundance of each unique TCRbeta CDR3 rearrangement, sequence reads were collapsed and filtered. Productive Simpson clonality was computed per sample as the square root of Simpson's diversity index over productive rearrangements. The immuneACCESS repertoire file appears here via TCRdb, limited to in-frame rearrangements. These files lack a portion of the clones; in checked studies, under half of the deficit traces to unresolved V genes, and the cause of the others is not known. V and J calls and clone size are those listed in that table; D and trimming were worked out from the DNA. The sample records about 290,000 clones, over 80% of which are singletons. Approximately 4.1% of the sample rests with the top ten.

Trimming removed 6 bases from V and 7 bases from J; the gene matches leave 4 bases unexplained. The germline V gene (reference sequence) supplies CDR1 SEHNR and CDR2 FQNEAQ. The CDR3, from cysteine to phenylalanine, totals 14 residues. The DNA shown is the 42-base CDR3, in frame from base 1. Specimen: peripheral blood. The chain employs TRBV7-9 and TRBJ1-6; TRBD1 aligns with 9 central bases. The origin of this receptor is a woman in her forties or fifties with active or convalescent COVID-19. The CDR3 region: CASRKQGANSPLHF. The DNA sequence is TGTGCCAGCAGGAAACAGGGGGCGAATTCACCCCTCCACTTT.